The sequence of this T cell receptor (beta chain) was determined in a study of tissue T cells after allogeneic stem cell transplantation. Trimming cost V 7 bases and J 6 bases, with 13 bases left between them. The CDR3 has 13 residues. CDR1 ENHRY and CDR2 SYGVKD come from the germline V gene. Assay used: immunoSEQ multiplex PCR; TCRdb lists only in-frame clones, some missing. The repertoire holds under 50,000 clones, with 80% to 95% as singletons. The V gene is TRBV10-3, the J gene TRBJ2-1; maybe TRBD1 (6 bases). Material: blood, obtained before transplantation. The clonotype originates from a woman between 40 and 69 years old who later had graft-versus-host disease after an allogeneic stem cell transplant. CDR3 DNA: TGTGCCATCACAGGGGTTGGAGCCAATGAGCAGTTCTTC. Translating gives CAITGVGANEQFF.